A selection of T cell receptor beta chains follows, all from one sample in a study of beta chain features in type 1 diabetes. Profiled with immunoSEQ multiplex PCR; TCRdb holds only in-frame clones, not every one. The table records 130,000 or so clones, roughly 10% of them present only once. The specimen was central memory CD4+ T cells from blood. The receptors were sampled from a man under 40 with type 1 diabetes. The conserved cysteine and the conserved F or W are not part of the CDR3 here.

v_gene	CDR3aa
TRBV15	ATSRGARGRFSEQY
TRBV4-3	ASSQDSGGTSYTQY
TRBV7-2	ASSLRREDSSK
TRBV18	ASSPQASGNSPLH
TRBV11-1	ASSPSSPLENEQF
TRBV6-1	ASRLAGNEQF
TRBV4-2	ASSQTDITYEQY
TRBV7-9	ASIPWEGSTPLH
TRBV4-3	ASSVRAANEQF
TRBV4-2	ASSQWSGGEQF
TRBV7-9	ASGTGREETQY
TRBV7-6	ASSLSPKETQY
TRBV28	ASRAQGTLYEQY
TRBV6-1	ASSPNDRPTYEQY
TRBV10-3	AISESPAGGQNEQF
TRBV2	ASSGRPTDTQY
TRBV21-1	AGRPAGADGANVLT
TRBV9	ASDTGSTDTQY
TRBV6-1	ASSEGGNIQY
TRBV28	ASLSSYNSPLH
TRBV30	ALKSVAPPFPYGYT
TRBV5-1	ASSLAGGPLEQF
TRBV7-6	ASIQGGEGEHEQY
TRBV27	ASSLSRGGTPYEQY
TRBV4-3	ASSPGAEDGAF
TRBV23-1	ASSQSERLYIAQY
TRBV10-3	AISEPLAGVTDTQY
TRBV18	ASSPTTGGGGNSPLH
TRBV5-1	ASSVGDSTDTQY
TRBV27	ASSLRQGGETQY
TRBV30	AWGQRLAGGPTRYEQY
TRBV11-2	ASSARGDTEAF
TRBV5-1	ASSPGQGLGNEQF
TRBV28	ASSESTGDSYT
TRBV27	ASSLFTSGAEAF
TRBV5-4	ASSLQGTYEQY
TRBV7-2	ASSLFRVPANQPQH
TRBV5-4	ASSPDRGDSPLH
TRBV27	ASSLRGGGETQY
TRBV6-5	ASSYSGSGANVLT
TRBV7-9	ASSPLTGAGNTIY
TRBV5-6	ASSLSLGRQETQY
TRBV7-3	ASSRRGSTDTQY
TRBV5-1	ASSLDLAGGGDTQY
TRBV6-5	ASSRWLGNTEAF
TRBV7-9	ASSRTELYEQY
TRBV11-2	ASRKESSYNEQF
TRBV6-4	ASVDRNTEAF
TRBV6-5	ASSYERGSLH
TRBV5-8	ASSQAGDSQETQY
TRBV11-2	ASSQDIMNTEAF
TRBV5-4	ASSLGGASTDTQY
TRBV6-5	ASRIGLNSNQPQH
TRBV6-6	ASSQTYPYT
TRBV4-3	ASSQGRGETQY
TRBV5-4	ASSPTGVNYGYT
TRBV5-4	ASSPTGTSYGNEQF
TRBV7-9	ASSLTGTDTQY
TRBV7-9	ASSPRTSESSYNEQF